This T cell receptor beta chain was recovered during a study of CD8+ T cells in alopecia areata. Whole-study results and caveats: Among the cells sequenced in scalp samples are also the resident alphabeta T cells of normal skin.

CDR1 and CDR2 from the germline V gene are MGHRA and YSYEKL. V dropped 1 base and J dropped 5; count of bases not matched to a gene: 3. CDR3 length: 17 amino acids. Following RNA extraction, reverse transcription yielded cDNA that acted as the sequencing template. Measured with immunoSEQ multiplex PCR; TCRdb has only the in-frame clones, and not every one. Among 150,000 or so clones, about nine tenths were seen once, and the ten largest hold less than 15%. Of note for this clone: Its cognate antigen is unknown.

Lesional scalp punch biopsies and peripheral blood were collected from alopecia areata patients. This chain joins TRBV4-1 and TRBJ2-2, with 14 bases aligning to TRBD2. The receptor comes from a human donor with alopecia areata. The material was CD8+ T cells sorted from blood, obtained at week 0. The CDR3 sequence is CASSQGLAGGRTGELFF. The CDR3 DNA reads as TGCGCCAGCAGCCAAGGACTAGCGGGAGGGCGAACCGGGGAGCTGTTTTTT.